This T cell receptor beta chain was obtained from a study of T cell responses to AZD1222 COVID-19 vaccine. Study-wide findings and caveats: Vaccine-associated CD4 TCRs spanned spike, dominant at 160-218 and 743-854. Unmutated variant regions reportedly attract nearly half of all spike-specific TCRs. A mostly white British donor set with more females was recruited, and clonal diversity was possibly underestimated. Only a handful of people who got AZD1222 tested seropositive at baseline.

Turning to this clone: Antigen: not known.

The repertoire was sequenced with immunoSEQ multiplex PCR; TCRdb's copy has only in-frame clones and lacks some. The sample contains roughly 140,000 clones, over 80% of which appear only once. The receptor was derived from an adult who received the AZD1222 COVID-19 vaccine. This material consisted of peripheral blood, taken 28 days after the second AZD1222 dose.

DNA of the CDR3: TGTGCCAGCAGTCCCGTGGGAACCTATGGCTACACCTTC. Translating gives CASSPVGTYGYTF. The rearrangement uses TRBV6-5 and TRBJ1-2, with D uncertain. The CDR3 loop spans 13 amino acids. Trimming cost V 5 bases and J 4 bases, with 11 bases left between them. From germline, CDR1 is MNHEY and CDR2 SVGAGI.